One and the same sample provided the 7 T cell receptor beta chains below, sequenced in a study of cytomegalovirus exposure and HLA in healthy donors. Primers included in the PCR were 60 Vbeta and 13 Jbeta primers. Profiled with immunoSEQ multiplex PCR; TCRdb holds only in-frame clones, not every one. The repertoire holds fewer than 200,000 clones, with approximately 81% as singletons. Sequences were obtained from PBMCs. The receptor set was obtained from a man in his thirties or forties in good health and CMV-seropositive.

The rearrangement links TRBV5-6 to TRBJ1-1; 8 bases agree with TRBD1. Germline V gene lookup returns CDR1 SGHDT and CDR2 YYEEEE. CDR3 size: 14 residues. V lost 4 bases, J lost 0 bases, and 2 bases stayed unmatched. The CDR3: CASSRDRLNTEAFF. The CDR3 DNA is TGTGCCAGCAGCCGGGACAGGCTGAACACTGAAGCTTTCTTT.

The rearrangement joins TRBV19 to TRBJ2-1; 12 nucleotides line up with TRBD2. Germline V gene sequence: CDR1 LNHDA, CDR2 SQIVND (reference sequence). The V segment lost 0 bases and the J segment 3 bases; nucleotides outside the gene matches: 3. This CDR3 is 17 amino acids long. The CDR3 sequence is CASSIEGTSGLYNEQFF. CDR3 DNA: TGTGCCAGTAGTATAGAGGGGACTAGCGGGCTCTACAATGAGCAGTTCTTC.

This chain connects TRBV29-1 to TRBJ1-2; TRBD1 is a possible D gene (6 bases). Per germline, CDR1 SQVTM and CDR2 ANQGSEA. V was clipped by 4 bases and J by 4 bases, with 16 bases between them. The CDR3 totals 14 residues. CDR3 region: CSVVGGATGYGYTF. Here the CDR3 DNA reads TGCAGCGTTGTAGGGGGGGCGACGGGCTATGGCTACACCTTC.

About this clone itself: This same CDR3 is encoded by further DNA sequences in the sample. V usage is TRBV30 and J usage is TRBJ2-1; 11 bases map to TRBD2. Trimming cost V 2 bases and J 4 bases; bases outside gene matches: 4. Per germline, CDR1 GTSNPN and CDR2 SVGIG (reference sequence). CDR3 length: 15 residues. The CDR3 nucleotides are TGTGCCTGGAGTCCCGGGACTAGCGGATACAATGAGCAGTTCTTC. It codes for CAWSPGTSGYNEQFF. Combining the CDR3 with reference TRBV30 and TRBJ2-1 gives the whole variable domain SQTIHQWPATLVQPVGSPLSLECTVEGTSNPNLYWYRQAAGRGLQLLFYSVGIGQISSEVPQNLSASRPQDRQFILSSKKLLLSDSGFYLCAWSPGTSGYNEQFFGPGTRLTVL.

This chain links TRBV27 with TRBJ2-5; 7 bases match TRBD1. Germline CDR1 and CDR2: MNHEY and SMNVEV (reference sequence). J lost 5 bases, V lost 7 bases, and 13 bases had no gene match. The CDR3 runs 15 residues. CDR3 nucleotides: TGTGCCAGCATGTATACTAGGGGGCGGTGGGAGACCCAGTACTTC. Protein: CASMYTRGRWETQYF.

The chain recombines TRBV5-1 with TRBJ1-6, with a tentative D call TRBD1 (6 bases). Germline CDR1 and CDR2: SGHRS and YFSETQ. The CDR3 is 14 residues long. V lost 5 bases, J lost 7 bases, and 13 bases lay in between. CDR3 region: CASSLIGGNSPLHF. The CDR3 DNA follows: TGCGCCAGCAGTTTGATAGGGGGAAATTCACCCCTCCACTTT.

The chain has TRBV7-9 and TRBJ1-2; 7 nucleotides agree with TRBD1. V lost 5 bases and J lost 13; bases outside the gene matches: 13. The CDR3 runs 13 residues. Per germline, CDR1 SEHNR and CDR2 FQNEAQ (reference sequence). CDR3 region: CASSTPGQSSCTF. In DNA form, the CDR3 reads TGTGCCAGCAGCACCCCGGGACAGTCCTCCTGCACCTTC.